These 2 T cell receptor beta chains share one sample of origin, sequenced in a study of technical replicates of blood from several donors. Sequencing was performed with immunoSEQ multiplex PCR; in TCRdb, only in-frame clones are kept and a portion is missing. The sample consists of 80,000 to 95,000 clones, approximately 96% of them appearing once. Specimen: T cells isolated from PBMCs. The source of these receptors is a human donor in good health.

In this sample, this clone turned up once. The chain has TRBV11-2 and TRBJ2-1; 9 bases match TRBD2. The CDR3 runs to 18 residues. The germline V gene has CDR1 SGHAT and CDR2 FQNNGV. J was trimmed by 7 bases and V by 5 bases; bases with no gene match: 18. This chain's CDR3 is CASSLSMRGGAVINEQFF. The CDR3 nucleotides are TGTGCCAGCAGCCTCTCGATGCGCGGGGGGGCGGTTATTAATGAGCAGTTCTTC.

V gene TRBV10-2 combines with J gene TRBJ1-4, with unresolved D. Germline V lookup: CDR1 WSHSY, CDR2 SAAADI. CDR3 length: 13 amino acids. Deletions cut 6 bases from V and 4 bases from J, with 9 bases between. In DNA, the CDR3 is TGCGCCAGCAGGAGTCTCGATAATGAAAAACTGTTTTTT. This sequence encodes CASRSLDNEKLFF.